This T cell receptor (beta chain) was retrieved from a study of siplizumab effects on memory and regulatory T cells. Generated by immunoSEQ multiplex PCR, the TCRdb table keeps only in-frame clones and is missing some. The sample consists of around 82,000 clones, around 93% of them appearing once. Study results and limitations: Naive versus memory phenotype went unassigned for roughly 80-96% of proliferating CD4+ or CD8+ clones. The study found that siplizumab significantly reduced alloreactive sequences traceable to unstimulated CD4+ memory cells.

The CDR3 runs to 13 residues. The germline CDR1 and CDR2 sequences are MNHEY and SVGAGI. Between the trimmed V and J ends, which lost 2 bases and 5 bases, there was a span of 9 bases. On this clone: What it recognizes is unknown.

The chain is built from TRBV6-5 and TRBJ1-1; a weak D match, TRBD1 (5 bases). The sequencing sample was made of CD8+ T cells sorted from blood. This sequence was found in a human donor in good health. CDR3 protein: CASSYGRGTEAFF. The CDR3 region has the DNA TGTGCCAGCAGTTACGGGAGGGGTACTGAAGCTTTCTTT.